What follows describes a single T cell receptor beta chain. This record comes from a study of OX40 agonist ivuxolimab in advanced cancers. Libraries were prepared by immunoSEQ multiplex PCR; TCRdb keeps only in-frame clonotypes and omits some of them. Found here are about 14,000 clones, roughly 82% of them singletons; the top ten hold about 45%. The CDR3 runs 13 residues. Germline CDR1 MDHEN, CDR2 SYDVKM. V was shortened by 5 bases and J by 6 bases, with 13 bases between the two germline ends. The sequence was obtained from an adult with an advanced solid tumor such as melanoma, head and neck, liver or kidney cancer. The sample was CD4+ or CD8+ T cells sorted from blood, taken in a trial of the OX40 agonist ivuxolimab. The rearrangement uses TRBV28 and TRBJ1-1; possible D gene TRBD1, 6 bases. CDR3 residues: CASSVLQGAEAFF. The DNA for the CDR3 is TGTGCCAGCAGTGTTCTACAGGGCGCTGAAGCTTTCTTT.